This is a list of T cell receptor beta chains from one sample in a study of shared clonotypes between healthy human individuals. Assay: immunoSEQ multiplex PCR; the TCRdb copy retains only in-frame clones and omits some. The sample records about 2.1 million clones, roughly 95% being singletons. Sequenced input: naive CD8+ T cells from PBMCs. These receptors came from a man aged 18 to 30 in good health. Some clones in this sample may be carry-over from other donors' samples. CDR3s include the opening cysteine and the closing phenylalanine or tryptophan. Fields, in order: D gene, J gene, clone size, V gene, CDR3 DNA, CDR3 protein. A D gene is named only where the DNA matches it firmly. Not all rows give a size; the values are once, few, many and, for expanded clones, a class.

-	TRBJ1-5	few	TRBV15	TGTGCCACAAGCTGGCCATGGCAGCCCCAGCATTTT	CATSWPWQPQHF
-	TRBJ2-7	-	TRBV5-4	TGTGCCAGCAGCTTGGGGTCCGGGGGAATTCCCTACGAGCAGTACTTC	CASSLGSGGIPYEQYF
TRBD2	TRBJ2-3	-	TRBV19	TGTGCCAGTAGTGTGACTAGCGGAGTCACAGATACGCAGTATTTT	CASSVTSGVTDTQYF
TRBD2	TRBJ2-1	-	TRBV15	TGTGCCACCAGCGGGGCCGGGACTAGCCTGGATGAGCAGTTCTTC	CATSGAGTSLDEQFF
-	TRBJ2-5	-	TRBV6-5	TGTGCCAGCAGTTACTCTGGGGCTCAAGAGACCCAGTACTTC	CASSYSGAQETQYF
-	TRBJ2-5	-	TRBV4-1	TGCGCCAGCAGTCCCAGCCGAGGGGGAGAGACCCAGTACTTC	CASSPSRGGETQYF
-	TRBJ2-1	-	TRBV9	TGTGCCAGCAGCGTAGCGGCGCGCGATGAGCAGTTCTTC	CASSVAARDEQFF
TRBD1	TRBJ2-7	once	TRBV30	TGTGCCTGGACCGGGACAGGGGTGGACGAGCAGTACTTC	CAWTGTGVDEQYF
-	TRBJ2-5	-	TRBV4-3	TGCGCCAGCAGCCAAGAGGGCCCGGGGCAGGCGTTCCAAGAGACCCAGTACTTC	CASSQEGPGQAFQETQYF
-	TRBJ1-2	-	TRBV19	TGTGCCAGTAGTATCCCATCAGACAAGCGGAACTATGGCTACACCTTC	CASSIPSDKRNYGYTF
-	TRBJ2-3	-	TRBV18	TGTGCCAGCTCACCACCGCAGAATACGCAGTATTTT	CASSPPQNTQYF
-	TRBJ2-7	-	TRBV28	TGTGCCAGCAGTTTGGTAGGGGAAGGGCTCGAGCAGTACTTC	CASSLVGEGLEQYF
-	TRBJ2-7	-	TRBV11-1	TGTGCCAGCAGCGCAGCCCAGGGTTACGAGCAGTACTTC	CASSAAQGYEQYF
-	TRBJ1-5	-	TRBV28	TGTGCCAGCAGTGTTAGGGCCCAGCCCCAGCATTTT	CASSVRAQPQHF
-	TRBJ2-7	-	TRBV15	TGTGCCACCAGCAGAGATGCCCCCTACGAGCAGTACTTC	CATSRDAPYEQYF
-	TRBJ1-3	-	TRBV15	TGTGCCACCAGCCCAGACAGCACTGGAAACACCATATATTTT	CATSPDSTGNTIYF
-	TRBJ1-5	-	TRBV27	TGTGCCAGCAGTTTTTATCCTATCAGAACAGGGTCGTATCAGCCCCAGCATTTT	CASSFYPIRTGSYQPQHF
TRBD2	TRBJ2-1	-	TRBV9	TGTGCCAGCAGCGAGAGAGGGCGGGGGGATGAGCAGTTCTTC	CASSERGRGDEQFF
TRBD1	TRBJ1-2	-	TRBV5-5	TGTGCCAGCAGCTTCCGGGACAGGGTAAACGGCTACACCTTC	CASSFRDRVNGYTF
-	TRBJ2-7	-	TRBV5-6	TGTGCCAGCAGCTTCGGGTACCGCTCCTACGAGCAGTACTTC	CASSFGYRSYEQYF
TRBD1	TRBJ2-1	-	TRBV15	TGTGCCACCAGCCCCGAACTACAGGGGGCTTTATCCTACAATGAGCAGTTCTTC	CATSPELQGALSYNEQFF
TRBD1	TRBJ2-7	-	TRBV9	TGTGCCAGCAGCGCACAACCGGGACAGAATTACGAGCAGTACTTC	CASSAQPGQNYEQYF
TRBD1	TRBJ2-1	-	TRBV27	TGTGCCAGCAGTTGGATCACGGGACAGGGCTTTAGGGAGCAGTTCTTC	CASSWITGQGFREQFF
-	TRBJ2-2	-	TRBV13	TGTGCCAGCAGCCTGGGGTCTGAAAACACCGGGGAGCTGTTTTTT	CASSLGSENTGELFF